This TCR beta chain was found in a study of cytomegalovirus exposure and HLA in healthy donors. Whole-study results and caveats: There were 150 to 200 TCR beta chains listed as cytomegalovirus-associated. Under in vitro conditions, three CMV-associated chains were confirmed as specific for CMV antigens.

The study ran its PCR with 60 Vbeta and 13 Jbeta primers. Measured with immunoSEQ multiplex PCR; TCRdb has only the in-frame clones, and not every one. The sample records approximately 69,000 clones, roughly three quarters being singletons. CDR1 and CDR2 from the germline V gene are SNHLY and FYNNEI. The CDR3 runs 15 residues. In the case of this clone: Its antigen is unknown. The junction departs from the called germline gene at one end, perhaps through a read error.

The chain is built from TRBV2 and TRBJ2-1; perhaps TRBD2 as D (7 bases). Material: PBMCs. This clonotype was obtained from a man aged 18 to 29 in good health and CMV-seronegative. Here the CDR3 reads CASSRRGGLDNAQFF. CDR3 DNA: TGTGCCAGCAGTCGCAGGGGAGGGTTGGATAATGCGCAGTTCTTC.